The 4 T cell receptor beta chains given below trace back to one sample, sequenced in a study of blood T cell repertoires in COVID-19. Profiling relied on immunoSEQ multiplex PCR, and the TCRdb table lists in-frame clones only, not all of them. The repertoire holds about 250,000 clones, with around 86% as singletons. Sequencing was carried out using peripheral blood. These receptors all stem from a woman aged 35 to 49 who had recovered from COVID-19.

This clone was recorded once. The genes are TRBV7-8 and TRBJ1-1; 7 bases line up with TRBD1. CDR1 and CDR2 from the germline V gene are SGHVS and FQNEAQ. The CDR3 runs 13 residues. The V gene end was trimmed by 5 bases and the J gene end by 7 bases; junction bases not matched to a gene: 7. The CDR3 is CASSPRTGFEAFF. DNA for the CDR3: TGTGCCAGCAGCCCACGGACAGGATTTGAAGCTTTCTTT.

A few counts support this clone. The CDR3 DNA sequence: TGTGCCAGCATAGGGGGCACTGGAAACACCATATATTTT. Its protein is CASIGGTGNTIYF. This chain uses TRBV2 with TRBJ1-3, with TRBD1 matching over 7 bases. The V and J ends lost 7 bases and 2 bases, in that order; junction bases with no gene match: 2. This CDR3 spans 13 amino acids. The germline CDR1 and CDR2 sequences are SNHLY and FYNNEI.

This chain connects TRBV7-9 to TRBJ1-2; D may be TRBD1 (5 bases). There are 16 residues in the CDR3. The germline V gene encodes CDR1 SEHNR and CDR2 FQNEAQ (reference sequence). Trimming took 0 bases from V and 0 from J, leaving 11 bases between them. The CDR3 loop reads CASSLAQAGPNYGYTF. For the CDR3, the DNA is TGTGCCAGCAGCTTAGCACAGGCAGGACCTAACTATGGCTACACCTTC.

J is TRBJ2-3 and V is TRBV2; perhaps TRBD1 as D (5 bases). Germline CDR1 and CDR2: SNHLY and FYNNEI. With 6 bases removed from V and 4 bases from J, the gap between germline ends came to 17 bases. CDR3 length: 15 residues. The CDR3 here is CASRKIPPGPDTQYF. The CDR3 DNA follows: TGTGCCAGCAGGAAAATCCCTCCAGGGCCAGATACGCAGTATTTT. Complete variable domain (other parts from reference TRBV2 and TRBJ2-3): EPEVTQTPSHQVTQMGQEVILRCVPISNHLYFYWYRQILGQKVEFLVSFYNNEISEKSEIFDDQFSVERPDGSNFTLKIRSTKLEDSAMYFCASRKIPPGPDTQYFGPGTRLTVL.